The rows below give T cell receptor beta chains drawn from one sample of a study of long-term antiretroviral therapy in people with HIV. The data were produced by immunoSEQ multiplex PCR, yet TCRdb's version contains in-frame clones alone and is incomplete. This repertoire shows 30,000 to 40,000 clones, over 80% found once; its top ten account for roughly 5%. This material consisted of unsorted PBMCs, taken 1.5 years after starting antiretroviral therapy. The source is a man aged 18 to 29 with HIV. The CDR3 runs from the conserved cysteine through the conserved F or W. The D gene is left open where the match is weak. A row's size may be missing; if present it is once, few, many or a size class.

V	J	D	size	DNA	CDR3
TRBV5-6	TRBJ2-7	.	.	TGTGCCAGCAGCTTGGACGGCTCCTACGAGCAGTACTTC	CASSLDGSYEQYF
TRBV6-5	TRBJ1-1	.	.	TGTGCCAGCACCAACGAACTGAACACTGAAGCTTTCTTT	CASTNELNTEAFF
TRBV7-9	TRBJ1-5	.	.	TGTGCCAGCAGCTTAGGGGGGGCAAGCAATCAGCCCCAGCATTTT	CASSLGGASNQPQHF
TRBV19	TRBJ2-7	TRBD2	.	TGTGCCAGTAGCCCTGGACTAGCGGGCTCCTACGAGCAGTACTTC	CASSPGLAGSYEQYF
TRBV25-1	TRBJ2-3	TRBD2	.	TGTGCCAGCAGCGGGCGTGTTAGCGGGAGAGATACGCAGTATTTT	CASSGRVSGRDTQYF
TRBV10-3	TRBJ1-5	.	.	TGTGCCATCAGTGATTCGGTCGCCGATGGTCAGCCCCAGCATTTT	CAISDSVADGQPQHF
TRBV2	TRBJ2-1	TRBD2	once	TGTGCCAGCAGCAAGTCTAGCGGGAGTTACAATGAGCAGTTCTTC	CASSKSSGSYNEQFF
TRBV14	TRBJ2-5	.	once	TGTGCCAGCAGCCAAGTTGTGGGTTGGGGAGAGACCCAGTACTTC	CASSQVVGWGETQYF
TRBV6-5	TRBJ2-7	TRBD2	.	TGTGCCAGCAGCGAAGGGGAGGGCCAGTACGAGCAGTACTTC	CASSEGEGQYEQYF
TRBV9	TRBJ2-5	.	once	TGTGCCAGCAGCGTAGGTCGGGGGGCTTCGGGAGTAGAGACCCAGTACTTC	CASSVGRGASGVETQYF
TRBV23-1	TRBJ2-1	.	.	TGCGCCTACCGGGACTCAGGCAATGAGCAGTTCTTC	CAYRDSGNEQFF